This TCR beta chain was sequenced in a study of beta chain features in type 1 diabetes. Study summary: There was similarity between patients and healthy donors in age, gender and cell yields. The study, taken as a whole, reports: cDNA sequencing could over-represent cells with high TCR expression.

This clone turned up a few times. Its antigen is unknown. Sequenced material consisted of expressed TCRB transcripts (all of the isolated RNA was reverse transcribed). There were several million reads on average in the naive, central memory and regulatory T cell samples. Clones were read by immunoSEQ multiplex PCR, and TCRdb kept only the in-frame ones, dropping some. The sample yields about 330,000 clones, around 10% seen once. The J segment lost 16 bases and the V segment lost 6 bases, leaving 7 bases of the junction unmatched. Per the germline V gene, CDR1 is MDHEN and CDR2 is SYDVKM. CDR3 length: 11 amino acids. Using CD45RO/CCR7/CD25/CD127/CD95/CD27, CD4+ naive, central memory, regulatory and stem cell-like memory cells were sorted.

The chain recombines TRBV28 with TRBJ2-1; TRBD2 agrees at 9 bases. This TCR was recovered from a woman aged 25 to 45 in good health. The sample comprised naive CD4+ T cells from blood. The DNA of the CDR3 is TGTGCCAGCAGGGCGGGACTAGCATGCTTCTTC. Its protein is CASRAGLACFF. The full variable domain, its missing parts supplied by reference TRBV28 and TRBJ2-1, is DVKVTQSSRYLVKRTGEKVFLECVQDMDHENMFWYRQDPGLGLRLIYFSYDVKMKEKGDIPEGYSVSREKKERFSLILESASTNQTSMYLCASRAGLACFFGPGTRLTVL.